These 2 T cell receptor beta chains were all obtained from the same sample, sequenced in a study of regulatory dendritic cells for organ transplantation. Libraries were prepared by immunoSEQ multiplex PCR; TCRdb keeps only in-frame clonotypes and omits some of them. The data show under 40,000 clones, 75% to 95% seen once. Source material: naive CD8+ T cells from blood. Sample subset: CD45RA+ naive T cells. These TCRs come from a human donor in good health.

The V and J genes are TRBV11-2 and TRBJ1-1; the match to TRBD1 covers 9 bases. The CDR3 extends over 13 amino acids. CDR1 SGHAT and CDR2 FQNNGV come from the germline V gene. V trimming: 5 bases; J trimming: 11 bases; junction bases outside the gene matches: 9. Written as DNA, the CDR3 is TGTGCCAGCAGCGGGGGACAGGGAATAATGGCTTTCTTT. Protein product: CASSGGQGIMAFF.

The chain links TRBV2 to TRBJ2-3, with D unresolved. The CDR3 sequence is 17 residues long. Germline CDR1 SNHLY, CDR2 FYNNEI. The V and J ends lost 8 bases and 3 bases respectively, with 24 bases between them. The CDR3 coding sequence is TGTGCCAGCTCCTTCTCCTCCGCAGACAAAAAAACAGATACGCAGTATTTT. Translating it yields CASSFSSADKKTDTQYF.